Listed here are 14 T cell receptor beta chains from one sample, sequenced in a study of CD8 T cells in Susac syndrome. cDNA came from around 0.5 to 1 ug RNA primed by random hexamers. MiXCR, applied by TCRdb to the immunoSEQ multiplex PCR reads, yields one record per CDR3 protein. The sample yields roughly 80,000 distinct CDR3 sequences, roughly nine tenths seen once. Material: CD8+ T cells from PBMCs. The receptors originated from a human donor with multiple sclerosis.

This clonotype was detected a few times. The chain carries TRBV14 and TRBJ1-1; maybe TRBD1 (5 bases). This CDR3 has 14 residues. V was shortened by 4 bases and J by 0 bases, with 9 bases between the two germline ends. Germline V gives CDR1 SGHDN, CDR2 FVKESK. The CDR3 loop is CASSRGLMNTEAFF. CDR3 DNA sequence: TGTGCCAGCAGCCGGGGACTGATGAACACTGAAGCTTTCTTT.

Here the CDR3 reads CASSPGFRSTQYF. The CDR3 nucleotides are TGCGCCAGCAGCCCAGGTTTCCGATCGACCCAGTACTTC. The chain recombines TRBV4-1 with TRBJ2-5; D gene uncertain. This CDR3 is built from 13 residues. Trimming left V 4 bases short and J 7 bases short, with 13 bases between. Germline V gene lookup returns CDR1 MGHRA and CDR2 YSYEKL.

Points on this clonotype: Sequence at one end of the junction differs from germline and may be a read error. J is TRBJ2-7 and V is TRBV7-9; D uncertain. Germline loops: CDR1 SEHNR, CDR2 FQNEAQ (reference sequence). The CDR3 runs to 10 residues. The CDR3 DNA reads TGTGCCAGCAGCCCAGATACAGTCTTTTTC. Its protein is CASSPDTVFF.

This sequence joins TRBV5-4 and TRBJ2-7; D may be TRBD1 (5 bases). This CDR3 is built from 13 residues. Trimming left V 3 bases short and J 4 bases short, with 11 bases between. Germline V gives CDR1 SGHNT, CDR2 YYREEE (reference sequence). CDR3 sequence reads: CASSWEQDYEQYF. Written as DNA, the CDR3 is TGTGCCAGCAGCTGGGAACAGGATTACGAGCAGTACTTC.

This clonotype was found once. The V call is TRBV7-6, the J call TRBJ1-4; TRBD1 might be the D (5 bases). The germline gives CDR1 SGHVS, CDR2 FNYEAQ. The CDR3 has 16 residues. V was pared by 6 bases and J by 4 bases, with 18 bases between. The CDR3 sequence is CASSRGGAAYNEKLFF. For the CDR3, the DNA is TGTGCCAGCAGTCGGGGCGGGGCTGCTTATAATGAAAAACTGTTTTTT.

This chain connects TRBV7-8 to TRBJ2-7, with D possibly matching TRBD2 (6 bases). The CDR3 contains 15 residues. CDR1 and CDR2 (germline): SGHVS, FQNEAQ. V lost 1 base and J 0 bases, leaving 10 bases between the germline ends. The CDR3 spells CASSLVVAVSYEQYF. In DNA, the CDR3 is TGTGCCAGCAGCTTAGTAGTAGCGGTCTCCTACGAGCAGTACTTC. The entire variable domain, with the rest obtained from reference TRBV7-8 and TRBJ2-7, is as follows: GAGVSQSPRYKVAKRGQDVALRCDPISGHVSLFWYQQALGQGPEFLTYFQNEAQLDKSGLPSDRFFAERPEGSVSTLKIQRTQQEDSAVYLCASSLVVAVSYEQYFGPGTRLTVT.

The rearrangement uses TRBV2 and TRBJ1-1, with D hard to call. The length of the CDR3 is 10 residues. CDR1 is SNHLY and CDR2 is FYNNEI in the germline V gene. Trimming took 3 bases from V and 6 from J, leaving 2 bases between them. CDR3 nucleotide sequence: TGTGCCAGCAGTGAGGCTGAAGCTTTCTTT. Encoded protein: CASSEAEAFF.

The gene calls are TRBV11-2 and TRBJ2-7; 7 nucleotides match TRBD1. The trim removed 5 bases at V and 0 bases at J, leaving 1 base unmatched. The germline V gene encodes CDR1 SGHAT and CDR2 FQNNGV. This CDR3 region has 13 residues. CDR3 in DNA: TGTGCCAGCAGCGGGGACAGCTCCTACGAGCAGTACTTC. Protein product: CASSGDSSYEQYF.

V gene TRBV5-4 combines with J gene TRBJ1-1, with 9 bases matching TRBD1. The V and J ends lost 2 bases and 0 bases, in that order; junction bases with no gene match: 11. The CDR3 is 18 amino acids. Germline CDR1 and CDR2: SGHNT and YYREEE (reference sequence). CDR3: CASSFTGTGSGMNTEAFF. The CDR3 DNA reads TGTGCCAGCAGCTTTACCGGGACAGGGAGTGGGATGAACACTGAAGCTTTCTTT.

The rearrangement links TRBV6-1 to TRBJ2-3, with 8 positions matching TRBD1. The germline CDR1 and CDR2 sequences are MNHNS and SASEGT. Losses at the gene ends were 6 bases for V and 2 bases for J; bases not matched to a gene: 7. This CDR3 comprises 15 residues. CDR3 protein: CASREGTGYTDTQYF. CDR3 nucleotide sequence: TGTGCCAGCAGGGAGGGGACAGGTTACACAGATACGCAGTATTTT.

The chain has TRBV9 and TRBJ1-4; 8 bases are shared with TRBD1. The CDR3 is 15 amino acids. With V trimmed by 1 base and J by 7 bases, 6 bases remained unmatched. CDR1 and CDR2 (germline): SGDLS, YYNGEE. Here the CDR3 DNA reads TGTGCCAGCAGCGTATCAGGGGGCGAAAGTGAAAAACTGTTTTTT. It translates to CASSVSGGESEKLFF.

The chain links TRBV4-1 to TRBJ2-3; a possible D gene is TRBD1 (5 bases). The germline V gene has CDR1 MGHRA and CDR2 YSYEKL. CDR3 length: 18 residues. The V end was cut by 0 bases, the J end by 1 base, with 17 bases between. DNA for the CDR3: TGCGCCAGCAGCCAAGAACCCAGGGTTGGGCCCCGCACAGATACGCAGTATTTT. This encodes CASSQEPRVGPRTDTQYF.

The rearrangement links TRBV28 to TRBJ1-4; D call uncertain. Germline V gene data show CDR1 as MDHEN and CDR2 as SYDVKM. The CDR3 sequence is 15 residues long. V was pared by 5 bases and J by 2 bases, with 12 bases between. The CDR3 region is CASSPQWRTNEKLFF. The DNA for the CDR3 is TGTGCCAGCAGTCCGCAGTGGAGGACTAATGAAAAACTGTTTTTT.

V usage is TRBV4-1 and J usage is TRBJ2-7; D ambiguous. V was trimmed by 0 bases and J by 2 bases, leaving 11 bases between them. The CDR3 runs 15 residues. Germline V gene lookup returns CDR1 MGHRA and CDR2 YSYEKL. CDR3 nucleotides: TGCGCCAGCAGCCAAGATCACCTAGGAACCTACGAGCAGTACTTC. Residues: CASSQDHLGTYEQYF.